This entry is about one T cell receptor beta chain. Its antigen is not identified. This CDR3 contains 17 residues. Trimming removed 1 base from V and 4 bases from J; junction bases left unmatched: 14. Germline V CDR1 and CDR2: DFQATT, SNEGSKA (reference sequence). This record belongs to a study of response to subunit inactivated influenza vaccine. Whole-study findings and limits: The study's authors posited that every seasonal influenza vaccination enlists few new T cells.

MiXCR, applied by TCRdb to the RT-PCR reads, yields one record per CDR3 protein. The repertoire has just over 300,000 distinct CDR3 sequences, 21% of them found once; the top ten carry about 9.4%. The chain recombines TRBV20-1 with TRBJ2-3; 7 nucleotides align to TRBD2. The source was PBMCs from blood, collected approximately 22 months after vaccination. The sequence was obtained from a man aged 45 to 70 who received an inactivated influenza vaccine. CDR3 protein: CSARAAGREFVPDTQYF. The CDR3 DNA reads TGCAGTGCTAGAGCCGCCGGGCGGGAGTTTGTCCCAGATACGCAGTATTTT.